This T cell receptor beta chain comes out of a study of Graves' ophthalmopathy and Graves' hyperthyroidism listed by TCRdb under 2018. Background on the whole study: Stable hyperthyroidism was defined as no progression to ophthalmopathy within 18 months of follow-up. Once sampling was done, hyperthyroidism patients were given methimazole at a starting dose of 30 mg daily, while ophthalmopathy patients were given high-dose intravenous methylprednisolone. In six hyperthyroidism patients, the T-cell repertoire of thyroid tissue was compared with the T-cell repertoire of blood. TCR beta repertoire signatures were used to distinguish Graves' ophthalmopathy from Graves' hyperthyroidism and to predict progression to ophthalmopathy. In total, approximately 130 blood samples were TCR-sequenced: 43 ophthalmopathy, some 75 hyperthyroidism and approximately 17 hyperthyroidism-to-ophthalmopathy patients. To explore V-J signatures that separate ophthalmopathy from hyperthyroidism, a discovery set of more than 95 patients was enrolled, consisting of 40 to 45 with ophthalmopathy and roughly 59 with stable hyperthyroidism. For independent validation, a separate cohort was made up of 18 hyperthyroidism patients plus 17 patients who later progressed from hyperthyroidism to ophthalmopathy. General conclusions and limits of the study: The 13-signature model separated ophthalmopathy from stable hyperthyroidism with 85% to 90% sensitivity and about 84% specificity in cross-validation, and 80%/75% in the test set. Most of the expanded thyroid clonotypes with a frequency above 0.001 were also detected in blood, and it was suggested that the thyroid immune response may be reflected by blood repertoires. No statistical method was used to predetermine the sample size, and group allocation was not hidden from the investigators. In validation, the model predicted ophthalmopathy progression with 70.59% sensitivity and roughly 72% specificity; 12 predicted patients were CT-confirmed with GO in a median of around 6 months.

The CDR3 spans 17 residues, from the cysteine through the phenylalanine. Only CDR3 DNA remains: 51 bases, in frame from the first base. Via the germline V gene, CDR1 is KGHDR and CDR2 SFDVKD. TCR beta CDR3 regions were amplified from RNA transcripts for repertoire sequencing. HTBI primers and the Qiagen OneStep RT-PCR kit were used in a first-round RT-PCR, which was followed by a second-round multiplex PCR, size selection and purification. Libraries were sequenced paired-end with 100 bp reads on an Illumina HiSeq2000. The paper's processing steps were these. Reads were processed with SOAPnuke, discarding reads with adapters, uncalled bases, mean Phred below 15, or no exact constant-primer or identifier match. COPE v1.2.5 was used to merge the high-quality paired reads. Each unique nucleotide sequence was treated as a clonotype, and MiTCR v1.1 was used to align the clonotypes to the IMGT TRB V, D and J references. Analysis was restricted to V-J combinations with a frequency above 0.0001, which covered about 99% of repertoires. A TCR clonal expansion and chaos score per V-J combination was defined as the ratio of F50 clonal expansion to chaos observed in the TCRdist matrix. Welch's t-statistics and random forest were used to reduce the features to approximately 13 V-J combinations, which were then used as input to a naive Bayes classifier. The similarity between thyroid and blood repertoires was quantified using the Morisita-Horn index. The raw public data were reprocessed by TCRdb itself: fastp quality trimming at Q25, MiXCR clonotype calling, in-frame beta chains only. Each entry merges the rows of one CDR3 protein and shows their most common DNA and genes. The V and J calls were not made by the authors but by TCRdb's processing. This sample lists some 1.1 million distinct CDR3 sequences; 35% to 40% were detected once. The ten largest clonotypes hold 11% of the sample.

The hyperthyroidism patients were 18 to 65 years old and newly diagnosed, with a disease duration of less than 2 months. Anyone with other autoimmune diseases, uncontrolled infections, pregnancy or lactation was excluded from the study. Clinical symptoms, serum thyroxine, TRAb, thyroid ultrasound and orbital computed tomography formed the basis of the diagnosis. Trizol reagent was used to extract the total RNA, and its quality was then checked on an Agilent 2100 Bioanalyzer. With regard to this clonotype: Its antigen is still unknown. At one of its ends the junction is not consistent with the germline gene, which may arise from a read error.

The specimen was peripheral blood or thyroid tissue (not recorded which). The rearrangement joined TRBV24-1 to TRBJ1-5, with the D gene not confidently named. This sequence was found in an adult man with Graves' hyperthyroidism. The CDR3 region: CATSDFRAGHYNEPQHF. In nucleotides, the sequence is TGTGCCACCAGTGATTTTCGGGCAGGCCACTACAATGAGCCCCAGCATTTT.